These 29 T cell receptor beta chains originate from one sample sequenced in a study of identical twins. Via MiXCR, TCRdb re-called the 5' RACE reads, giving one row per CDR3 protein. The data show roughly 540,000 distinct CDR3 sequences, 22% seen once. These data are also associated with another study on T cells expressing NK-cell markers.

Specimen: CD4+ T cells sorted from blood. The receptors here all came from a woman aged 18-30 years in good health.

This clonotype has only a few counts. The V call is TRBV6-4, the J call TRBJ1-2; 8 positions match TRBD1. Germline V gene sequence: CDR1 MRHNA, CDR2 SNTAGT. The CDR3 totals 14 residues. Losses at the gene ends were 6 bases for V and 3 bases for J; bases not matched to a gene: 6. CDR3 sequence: CASRTGANDYGYTF. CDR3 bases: TGTGCCAGCAGGACAGGGGCAAATGACTATGGCTACACCTTC.

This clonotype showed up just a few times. CDR3 region: CASSLVGPPYDTQYF. The DNA of the CDR3 is TGTGCCAGCAGTTTAGTGGGGCCCCCATACGATACGCAGTATTTT. The rearrangement links TRBV12-3 or TRBV12-4 to TRBJ2-3; tentatively, D is TRBD1 (5 bases). V was clipped by 1 base and J by 6 bases, with 14 bases between them. The CDR3 runs 15 residues.

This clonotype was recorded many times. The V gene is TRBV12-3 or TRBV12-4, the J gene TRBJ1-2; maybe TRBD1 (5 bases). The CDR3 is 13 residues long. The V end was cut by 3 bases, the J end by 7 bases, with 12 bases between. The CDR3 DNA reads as TGTGCCAGCAGTTTTGGGGGAGGTGGTGGCTACACCTTC. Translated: CASSFGGGGGYTF.

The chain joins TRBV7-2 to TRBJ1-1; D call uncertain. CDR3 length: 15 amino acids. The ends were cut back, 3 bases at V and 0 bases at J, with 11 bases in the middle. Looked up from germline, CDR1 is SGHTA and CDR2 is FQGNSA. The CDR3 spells CASSFLMRLNTEAFF. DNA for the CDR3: TGTGCCAGCAGCTTCCTCATGCGTCTGAACACTGAAGCTTTCTTT.

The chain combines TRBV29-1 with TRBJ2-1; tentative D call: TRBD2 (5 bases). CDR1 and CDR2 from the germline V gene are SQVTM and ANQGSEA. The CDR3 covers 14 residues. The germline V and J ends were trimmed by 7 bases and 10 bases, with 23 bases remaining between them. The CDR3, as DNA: TGCAGCGGGGCCCCGGGGTTTAAGAGCGGCGAGCAGTTCTTC. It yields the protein CSGAPGFKSGEQFF.

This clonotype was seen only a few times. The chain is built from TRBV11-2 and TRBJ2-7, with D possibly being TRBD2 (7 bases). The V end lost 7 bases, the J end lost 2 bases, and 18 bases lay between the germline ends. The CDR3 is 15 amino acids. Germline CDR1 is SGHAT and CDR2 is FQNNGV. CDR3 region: CASNLKGGGPYEQYF. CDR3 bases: TGTGCCAGCAACCTAAAGGGAGGGGGTCCCTACGAGCAGTACTTC.

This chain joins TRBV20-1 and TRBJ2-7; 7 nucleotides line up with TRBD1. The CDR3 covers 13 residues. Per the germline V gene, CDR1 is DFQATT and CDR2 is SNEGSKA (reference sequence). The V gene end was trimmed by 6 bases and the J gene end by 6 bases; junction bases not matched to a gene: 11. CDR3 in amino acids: CSALYDRAGEQYF. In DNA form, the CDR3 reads TGCAGTGCCCTTTATGACAGGGCGGGCGAGCAGTACTTC.

CDR3 protein: CASSYRGPPYEQYF. In DNA form, the CDR3 reads TGTGCCAGCAGTTACAGGGGGCCTCCCTACGAGCAGTACTTC. The V and J genes are TRBV6-2 or TRBV6-3 and TRBJ2-7, with 7 bases identical to TRBD1. V dropped 2 bases and J dropped 2; count of bases not matched to a gene: 3. CDR3 length equals 14 residues. The germline V gene has CDR1 MNHEY and CDR2 SVGEGT.

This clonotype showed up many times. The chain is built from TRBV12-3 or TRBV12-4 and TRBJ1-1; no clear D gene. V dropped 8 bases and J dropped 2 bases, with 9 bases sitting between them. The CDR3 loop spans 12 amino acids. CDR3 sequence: CASARGNTEAFF. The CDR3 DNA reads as TGTGCCAGCGCCCGGGGTAACACTGAAGCTTTCTTT.

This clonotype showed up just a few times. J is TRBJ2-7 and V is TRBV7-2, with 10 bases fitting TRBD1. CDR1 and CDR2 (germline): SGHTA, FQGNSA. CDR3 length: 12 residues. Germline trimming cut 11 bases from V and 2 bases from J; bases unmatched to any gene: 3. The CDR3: CAGQGDTYEQYF. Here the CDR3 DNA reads TGTGCCGGACAGGGGGACACCTACGAGCAGTACTTC.

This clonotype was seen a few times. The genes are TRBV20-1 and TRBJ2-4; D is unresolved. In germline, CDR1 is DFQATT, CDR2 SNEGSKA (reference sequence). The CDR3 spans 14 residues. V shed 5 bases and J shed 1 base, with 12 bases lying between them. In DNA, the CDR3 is TGCAGTGCTCAAAGCCTCCCGGCCAAAAACATTCAGTACTTC. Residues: CSAQSLPAKNIQYF.

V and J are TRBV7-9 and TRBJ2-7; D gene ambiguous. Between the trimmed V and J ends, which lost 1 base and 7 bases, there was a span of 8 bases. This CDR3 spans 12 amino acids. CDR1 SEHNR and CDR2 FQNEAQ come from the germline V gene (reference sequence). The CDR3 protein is CASSLVTNEQYF. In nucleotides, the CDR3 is TGTGCCAGCAGCTTAGTAACCAATGAGCAGTACTTC. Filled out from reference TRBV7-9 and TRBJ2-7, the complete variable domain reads DTGVSQNPRHKITKRGQNVTFRCDPISEHNRLYWYRQTLGQGPEFLTYFQNEAQLEKSRLLSDRFSAERPKGSFSTLEIQRTEQGDSAMYLCASSLVTNEQYFGPGTRLTVT.

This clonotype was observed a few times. CDR3 coding DNA: TGTGCCAGCAGCCCCCAGGGACATCCGGGGGAGACCCAGTACTTC. As protein: CASSPQGHPGETQYF. The chain joins TRBV9 to TRBJ2-5, with D perhaps matching TRBD1 (6 bases). Trimming left V 4 bases short and J 5 bases short, with 18 bases between. This CDR3 spans 15 amino acids. Germline V gene sequence: CDR1 SGDLS, CDR2 YYNGEE.

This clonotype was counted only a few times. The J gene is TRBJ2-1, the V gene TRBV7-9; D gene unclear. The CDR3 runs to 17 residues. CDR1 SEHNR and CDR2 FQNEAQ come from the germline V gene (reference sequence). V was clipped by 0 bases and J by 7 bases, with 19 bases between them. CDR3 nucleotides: TGTGCCAGCAGCTTAGCCAGACTCACAAATCCGAGTAATGAGCAGTTCTTC. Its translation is CASSLARLTNPSNEQFF.

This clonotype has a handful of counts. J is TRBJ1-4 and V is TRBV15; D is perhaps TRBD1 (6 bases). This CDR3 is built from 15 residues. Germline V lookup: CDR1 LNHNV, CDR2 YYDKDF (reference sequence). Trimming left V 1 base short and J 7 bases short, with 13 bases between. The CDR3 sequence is CATSRAGTKLEKLFF. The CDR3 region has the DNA TGTGCCACCAGCAGAGCCGGGACAAAACTTGAAAAACTGTTTTTT.

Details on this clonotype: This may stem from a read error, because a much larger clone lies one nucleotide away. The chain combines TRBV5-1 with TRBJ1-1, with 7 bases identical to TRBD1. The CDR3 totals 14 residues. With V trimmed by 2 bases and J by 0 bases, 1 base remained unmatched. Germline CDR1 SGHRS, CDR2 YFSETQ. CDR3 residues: CASSFTGVNTEAFF. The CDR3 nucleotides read TGCGCCAGCAGCTTTACAGGGGTGAACACTGAAGCTTTCTTT.

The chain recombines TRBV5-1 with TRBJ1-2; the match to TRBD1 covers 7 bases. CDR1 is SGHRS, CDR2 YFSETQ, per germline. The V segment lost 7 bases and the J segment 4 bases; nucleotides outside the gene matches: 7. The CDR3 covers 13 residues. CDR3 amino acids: CASGVTGTYGYTF. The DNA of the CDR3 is TGCGCCAGCGGCGTGACAGGGACCTATGGCTACACCTTC.

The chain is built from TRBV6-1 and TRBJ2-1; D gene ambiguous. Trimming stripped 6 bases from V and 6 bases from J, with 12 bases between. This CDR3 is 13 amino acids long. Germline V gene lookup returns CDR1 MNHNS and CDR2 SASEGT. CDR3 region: CASSIWQRNEQFF. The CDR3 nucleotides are TGTGCCAGCAGCATATGGCAGCGCAATGAGCAGTTCTTC.

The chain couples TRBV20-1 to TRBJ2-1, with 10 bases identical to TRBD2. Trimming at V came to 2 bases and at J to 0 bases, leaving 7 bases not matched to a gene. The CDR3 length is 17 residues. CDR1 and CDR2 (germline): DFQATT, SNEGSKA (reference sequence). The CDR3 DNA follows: TGCAGTGCTAGACGGCCCAGCGGGAGGGCCTCCTACAATGAGCAGTTCTTC. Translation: CSARRPSGRASYNEQFF.

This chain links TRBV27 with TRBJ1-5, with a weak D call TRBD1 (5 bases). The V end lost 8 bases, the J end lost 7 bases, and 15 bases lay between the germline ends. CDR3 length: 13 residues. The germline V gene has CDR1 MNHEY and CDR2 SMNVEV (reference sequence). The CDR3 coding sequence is TGTGCCAGCTCCCCGGGGGGGAGCCAGCCCCAGCATTTT. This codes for CASSPGGSQPQHF.

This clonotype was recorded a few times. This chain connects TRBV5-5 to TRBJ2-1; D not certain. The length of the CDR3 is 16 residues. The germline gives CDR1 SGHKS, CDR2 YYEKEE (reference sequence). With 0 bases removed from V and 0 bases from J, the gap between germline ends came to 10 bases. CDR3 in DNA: TGTGCCAGCAGCTTGGAGGCTGCCCTCTCCTACAATGAGCAGTTCTTC. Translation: CASSLEAALSYNEQFF.

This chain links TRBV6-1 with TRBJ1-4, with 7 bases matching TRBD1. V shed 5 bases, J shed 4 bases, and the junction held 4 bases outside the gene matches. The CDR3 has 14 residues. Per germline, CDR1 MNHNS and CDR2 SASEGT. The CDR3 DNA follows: TGTGCCAGCAGTCGGACAGGTCTTAATGAAAAACTGTTTTTT. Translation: CASSRTGLNEKLFF.

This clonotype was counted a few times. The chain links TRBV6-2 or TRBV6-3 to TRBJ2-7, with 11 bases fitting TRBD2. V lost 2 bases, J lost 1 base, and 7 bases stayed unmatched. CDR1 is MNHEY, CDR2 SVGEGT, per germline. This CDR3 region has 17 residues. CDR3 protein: CASSYRERLAGSYEQYF. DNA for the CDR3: TGTGCCAGCAGTTACAGAGAAAGACTAGCGGGGTCCTACGAGCAGTACTTC.

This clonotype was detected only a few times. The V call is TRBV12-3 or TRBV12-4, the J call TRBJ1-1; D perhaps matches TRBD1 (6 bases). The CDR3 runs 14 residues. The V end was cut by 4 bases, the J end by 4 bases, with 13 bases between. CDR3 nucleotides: TGTGCCAGCAGTTCGACCCGAGGGGGCACTGAAGCTTTCTTT. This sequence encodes CASSSTRGGTEAFF.

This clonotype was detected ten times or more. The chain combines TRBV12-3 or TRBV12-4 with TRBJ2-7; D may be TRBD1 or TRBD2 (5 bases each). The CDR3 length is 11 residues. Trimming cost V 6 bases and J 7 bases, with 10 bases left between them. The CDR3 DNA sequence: TGTGCCAGCAGGACTTGGGGGGAGCAGTACTTC. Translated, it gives CASRTWGEQYF.

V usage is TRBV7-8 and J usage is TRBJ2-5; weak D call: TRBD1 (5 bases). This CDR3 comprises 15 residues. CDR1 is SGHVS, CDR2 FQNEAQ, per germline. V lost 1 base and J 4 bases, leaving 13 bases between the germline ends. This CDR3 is CASSLGPQGRETQYF. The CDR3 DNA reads TGTGCCAGCAGCTTAGGGCCGCAGGGTAGAGAGACCCAGTACTTC.

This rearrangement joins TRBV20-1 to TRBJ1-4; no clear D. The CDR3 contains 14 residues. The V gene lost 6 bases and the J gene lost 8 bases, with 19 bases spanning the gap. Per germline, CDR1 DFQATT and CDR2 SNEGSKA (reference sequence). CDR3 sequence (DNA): TGCAGTGCCCAGACGCCAGCCGAAGAGGAAAAACTGTTTTTT. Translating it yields CSAQTPAEEEKLFF.

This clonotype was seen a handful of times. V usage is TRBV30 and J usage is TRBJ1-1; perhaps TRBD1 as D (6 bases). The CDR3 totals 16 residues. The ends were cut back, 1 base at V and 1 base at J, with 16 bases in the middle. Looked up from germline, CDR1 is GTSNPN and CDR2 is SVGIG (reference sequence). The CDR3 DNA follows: TGTGCCTGGAGTGAGAACGCAGGGGCGACGAACACTGAAGCTTTCTTT. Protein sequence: CAWSENAGATNTEAFF. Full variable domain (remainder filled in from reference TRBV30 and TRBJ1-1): SQTIHQWPATLVQPVGSPLSLECTVEGTSNPNLYWYRQAAGRGLQLLFYSVGIGQISSEVPQNLSASRPQDRQFILSSKKLLLSDSGFYLCAWSENAGATNTEAFFGQGTRLTVV.

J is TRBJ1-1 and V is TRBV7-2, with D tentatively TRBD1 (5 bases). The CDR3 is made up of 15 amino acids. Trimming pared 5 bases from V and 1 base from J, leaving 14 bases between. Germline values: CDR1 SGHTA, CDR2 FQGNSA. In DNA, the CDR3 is TGTGCCAGCAGCCGCAGGGCAGGCCGGAACACTGAAGCTTTCTTT. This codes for CASSRRAGRNTEAFF.